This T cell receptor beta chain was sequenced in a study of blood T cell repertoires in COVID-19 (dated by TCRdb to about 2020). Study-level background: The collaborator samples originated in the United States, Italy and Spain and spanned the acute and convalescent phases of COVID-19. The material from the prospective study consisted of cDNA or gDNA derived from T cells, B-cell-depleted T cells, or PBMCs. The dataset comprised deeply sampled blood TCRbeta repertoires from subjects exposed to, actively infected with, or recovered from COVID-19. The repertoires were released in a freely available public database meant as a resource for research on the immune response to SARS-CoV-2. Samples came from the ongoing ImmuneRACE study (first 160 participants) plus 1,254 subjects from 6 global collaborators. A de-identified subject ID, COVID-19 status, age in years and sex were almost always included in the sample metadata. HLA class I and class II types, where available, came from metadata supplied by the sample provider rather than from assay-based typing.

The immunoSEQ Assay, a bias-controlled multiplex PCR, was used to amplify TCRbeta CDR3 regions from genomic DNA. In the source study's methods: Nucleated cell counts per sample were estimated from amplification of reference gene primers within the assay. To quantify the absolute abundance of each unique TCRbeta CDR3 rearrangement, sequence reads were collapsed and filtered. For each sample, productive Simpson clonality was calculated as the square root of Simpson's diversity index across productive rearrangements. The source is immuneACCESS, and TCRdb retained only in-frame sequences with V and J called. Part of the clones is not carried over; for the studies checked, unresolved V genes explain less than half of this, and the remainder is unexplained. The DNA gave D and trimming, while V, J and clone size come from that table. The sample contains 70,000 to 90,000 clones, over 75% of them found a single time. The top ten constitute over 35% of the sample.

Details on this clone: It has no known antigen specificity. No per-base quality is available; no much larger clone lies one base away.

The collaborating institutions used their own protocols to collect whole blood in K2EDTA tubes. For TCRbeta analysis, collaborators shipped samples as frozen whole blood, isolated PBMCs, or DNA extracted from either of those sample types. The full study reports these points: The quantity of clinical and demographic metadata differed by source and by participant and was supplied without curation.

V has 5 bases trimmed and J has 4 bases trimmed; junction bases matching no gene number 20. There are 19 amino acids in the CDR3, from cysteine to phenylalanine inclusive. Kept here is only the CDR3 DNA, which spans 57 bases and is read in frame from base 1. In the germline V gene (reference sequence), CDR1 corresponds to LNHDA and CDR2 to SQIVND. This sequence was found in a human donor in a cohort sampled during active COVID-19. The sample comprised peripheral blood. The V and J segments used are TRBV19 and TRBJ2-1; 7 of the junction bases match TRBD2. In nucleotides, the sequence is TGTGCCAGTAGTTTTCAGGGCGGGGTTCGTGCGGGAGCGTACAATGAGCAGTTCTTC. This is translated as CASSFQGGVRAGAYNEQFF.